The clone carrying this TCR beta chain was observed a few times. What it recognizes is unknown. The record originates from a study of vaccination and CD4 T cells after COVID-19. The germline V gene has CDR1 SNHLY and CDR2 FYNNEI. Trimming cost V 7 bases and J 3 bases; bases outside gene matches: 13. This CDR3 region has 17 residues. The treatment here: approximately nine-day PBMC culture with coronavirus spike peptide pools or control peptides (ViraFEST assay). Notes on the study in general: Convalescent patients had a median roughly 90% of reactive clones appearing only post-vaccination.

Sequencing of DNA taken from cultured CD4+ T cells relied on the Oncomine TCR Beta short-read assay. TCRdb reprocessed the PCR reads via MiXCR and lists one record per CDR3 protein. The sample lists more than 13,000 distinct CDR3 sequences; 21% were seen once. This specimen consisted of CD4+ T cells from blood, cultured in vitro, obtained before SARS-CoV-2 vaccination. The receptor was derived from a human donor who received a COVID-19 vaccine. This rearrangement joins TRBV2 to TRBJ2-3; 10 bases are a match to TRBD2. The CDR3 loop reads CASIQSGGAGGTDTQYF. The CDR3 region has the DNA TGTGCCAGCATCCAGAGCGGGGGGGCTGGGGGTACAGATACGCAGTATTTT.